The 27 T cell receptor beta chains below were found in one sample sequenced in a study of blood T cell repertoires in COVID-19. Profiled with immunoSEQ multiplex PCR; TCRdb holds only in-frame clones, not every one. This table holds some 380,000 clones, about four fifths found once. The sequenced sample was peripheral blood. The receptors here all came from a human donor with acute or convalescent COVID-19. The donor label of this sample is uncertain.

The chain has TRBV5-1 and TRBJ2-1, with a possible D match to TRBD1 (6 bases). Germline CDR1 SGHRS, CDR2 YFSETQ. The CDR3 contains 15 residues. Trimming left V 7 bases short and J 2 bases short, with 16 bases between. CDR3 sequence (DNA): TGCGCCAGCTGCAAACAGGGTGCGGCCTACAATGAGCAGTTCTTC. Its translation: CASCKQGAAYNEQFF.

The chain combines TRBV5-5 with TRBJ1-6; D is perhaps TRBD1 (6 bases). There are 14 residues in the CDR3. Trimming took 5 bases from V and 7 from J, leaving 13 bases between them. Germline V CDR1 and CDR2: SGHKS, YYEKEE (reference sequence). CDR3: CASRAGTPNSPLHF. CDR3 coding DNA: TGTGCCAGCAGAGCCGGGACACCGAATTCACCCCTCCACTTT.

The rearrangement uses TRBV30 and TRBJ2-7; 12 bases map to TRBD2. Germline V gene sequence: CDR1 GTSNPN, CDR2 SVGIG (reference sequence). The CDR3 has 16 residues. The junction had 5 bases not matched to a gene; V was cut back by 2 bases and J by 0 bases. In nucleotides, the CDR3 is TGTGCCTGGAGTCCGAGACTAGCGGGAGACTCCTACGAGCAGTACTTC. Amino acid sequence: CAWSPRLAGDSYEQYF. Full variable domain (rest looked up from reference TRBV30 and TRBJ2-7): SQTIHQWPATLVQPVGSPLSLECTVEGTSNPNLYWYRQAAGRGLQLLFYSVGIGQISSEVPQNLSASRPQDRQFILSSKKLLLSDSGFYLCAWSPRLAGDSYEQYFGPGTRLTVT.

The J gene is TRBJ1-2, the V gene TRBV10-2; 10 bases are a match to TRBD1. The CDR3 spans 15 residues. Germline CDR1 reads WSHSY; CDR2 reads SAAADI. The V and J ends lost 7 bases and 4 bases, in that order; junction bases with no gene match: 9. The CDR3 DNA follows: TGCGCCAGCACGGCCGGACAGGGGGGTGGCTATGGCTACACCTTC. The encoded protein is CASTAGQGGGYGYTF.

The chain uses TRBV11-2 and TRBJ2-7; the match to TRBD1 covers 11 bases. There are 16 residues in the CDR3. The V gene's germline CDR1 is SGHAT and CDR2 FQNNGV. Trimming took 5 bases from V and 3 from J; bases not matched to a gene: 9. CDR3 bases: TGTGCCAGCAGCCCCAAGAGCGGGACAGGGGGCTACGAGCAGTACTTC. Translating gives CASSPKSGTGGYEQYF. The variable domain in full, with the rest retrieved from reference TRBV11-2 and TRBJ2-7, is EAGVAQSPRYKIIEKRQSVAFWCNPISGHATLYWYQQILGQGPKLLIQFQNNGVVDDSQLPKDRFSAERLKGVDSTLKIQPAKLEDSAVYLCASSPKSGTGGYEQYFGPGTRLTVT.

CDR3 nucleotide sequence: TGTGCCAGCAGCCAAAACCATCAGGGTAGCTATGGCTACACCTTC. Its translation is CASSQNHQGSYGYTF. V usage is TRBV3-1 (or the pseudogene TRBV3-2) and J usage is TRBJ1-2, with D tentatively TRBD1 (5 bases). The CDR3 is 15 amino acids. Trimming removed 2 bases at V and 4 bases at J, with 14 bases between. CDR1 is LGHDT and CDR2 is YNNKEL in the germline V gene (reference sequence).

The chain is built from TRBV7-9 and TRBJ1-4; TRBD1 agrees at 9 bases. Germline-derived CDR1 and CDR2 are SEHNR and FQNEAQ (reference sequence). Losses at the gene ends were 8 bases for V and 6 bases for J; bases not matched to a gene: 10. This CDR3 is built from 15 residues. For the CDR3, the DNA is TGTGCCAGCGGCCAAACAGGGGGCGGGGATGAAAAACTGTTTTTT. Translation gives CASGQTGGGDEKLFF.

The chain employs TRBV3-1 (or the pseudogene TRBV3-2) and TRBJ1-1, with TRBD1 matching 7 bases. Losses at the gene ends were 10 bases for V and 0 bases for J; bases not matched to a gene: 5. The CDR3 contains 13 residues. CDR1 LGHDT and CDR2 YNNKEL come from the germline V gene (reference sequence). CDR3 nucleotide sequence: TGTGCCACGTCAGGGACAGTGAACACTGAAGCTTTCTTT. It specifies CATSGTVNTEAFF.

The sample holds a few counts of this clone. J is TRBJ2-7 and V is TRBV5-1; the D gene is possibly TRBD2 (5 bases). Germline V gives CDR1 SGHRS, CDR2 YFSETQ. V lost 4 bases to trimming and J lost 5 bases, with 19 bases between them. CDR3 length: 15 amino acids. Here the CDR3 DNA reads TGCGCCAGCAGCCCCGGGAATCGGTGGGAGAACGAGCAGTACTTC. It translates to CASSPGNRWENEQYF.

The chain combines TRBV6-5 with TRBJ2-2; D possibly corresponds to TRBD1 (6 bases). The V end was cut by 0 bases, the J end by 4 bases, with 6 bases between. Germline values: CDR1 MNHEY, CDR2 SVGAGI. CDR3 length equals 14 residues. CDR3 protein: CASSYSGGTGELFF. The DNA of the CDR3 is TGTGCCAGCAGTTACTCAGGGGGCACCGGGGAGCTGTTTTTT.

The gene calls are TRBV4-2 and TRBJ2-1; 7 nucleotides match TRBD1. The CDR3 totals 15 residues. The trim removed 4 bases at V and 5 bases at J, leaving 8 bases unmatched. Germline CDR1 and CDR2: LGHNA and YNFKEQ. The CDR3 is CASSPETGLHNEQFF. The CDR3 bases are TGTGCCAGCAGCCCAGAGACAGGGCTCCACAATGAGCAGTTCTTC.

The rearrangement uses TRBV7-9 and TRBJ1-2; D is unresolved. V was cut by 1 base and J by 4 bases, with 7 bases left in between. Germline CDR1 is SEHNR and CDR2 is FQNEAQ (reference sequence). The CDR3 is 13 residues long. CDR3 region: CASSLGRFYGYTF. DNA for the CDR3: TGTGCCAGCAGCTTAGGCCGGTTCTATGGCTACACCTTC.

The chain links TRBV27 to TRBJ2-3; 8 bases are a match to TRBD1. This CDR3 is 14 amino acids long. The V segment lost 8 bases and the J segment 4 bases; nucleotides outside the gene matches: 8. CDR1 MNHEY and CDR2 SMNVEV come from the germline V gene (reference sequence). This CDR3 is CASLPQGAADTQYF. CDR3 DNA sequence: TGTGCCAGCCTTCCCCAGGGGGCGGCAGATACGCAGTATTTT.

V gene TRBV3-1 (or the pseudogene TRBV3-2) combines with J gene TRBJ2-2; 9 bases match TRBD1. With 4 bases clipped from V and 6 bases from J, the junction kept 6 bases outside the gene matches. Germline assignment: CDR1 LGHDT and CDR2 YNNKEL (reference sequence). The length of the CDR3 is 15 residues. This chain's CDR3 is CASSLGGQGSGELFF. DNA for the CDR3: TGTGCCAGCAGCCTCGGCGGACAGGGGTCCGGGGAGCTGTTTTTT.

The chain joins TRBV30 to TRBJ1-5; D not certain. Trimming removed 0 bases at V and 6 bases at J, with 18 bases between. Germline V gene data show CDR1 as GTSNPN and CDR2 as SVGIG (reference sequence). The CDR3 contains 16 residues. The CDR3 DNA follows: TGTGCCTGGAGTGTACGTTCCCCCAGAAGCGGTCAGCCCCAGCATTTT. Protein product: CAWSVRSPRSGQPQHF.

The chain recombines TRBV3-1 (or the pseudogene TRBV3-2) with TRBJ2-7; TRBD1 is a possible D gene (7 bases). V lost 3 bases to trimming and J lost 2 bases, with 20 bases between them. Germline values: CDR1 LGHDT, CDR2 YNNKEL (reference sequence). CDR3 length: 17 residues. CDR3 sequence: CASSQGGNRGLTYEQYF. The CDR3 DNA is TGTGCCAGCAGCCAGGGGGGTAACAGGGGCCTTACCTACGAGCAGTACTTC.

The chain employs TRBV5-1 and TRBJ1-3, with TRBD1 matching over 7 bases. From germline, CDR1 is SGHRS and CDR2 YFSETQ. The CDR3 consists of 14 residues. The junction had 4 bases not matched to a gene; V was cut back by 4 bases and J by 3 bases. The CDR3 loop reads CASSSGQDGNTIYF. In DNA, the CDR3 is TGCGCCAGCAGCAGCGGACAGGATGGAAACACCATATATTTT.

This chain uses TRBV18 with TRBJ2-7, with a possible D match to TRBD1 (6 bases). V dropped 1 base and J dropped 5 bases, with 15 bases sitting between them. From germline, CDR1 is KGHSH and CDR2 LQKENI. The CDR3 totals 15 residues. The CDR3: CASSPRVLGANEQYF. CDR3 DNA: TGTGCCAGCTCACCACGGGTGCTGGGGGCGAACGAGCAGTACTTC.

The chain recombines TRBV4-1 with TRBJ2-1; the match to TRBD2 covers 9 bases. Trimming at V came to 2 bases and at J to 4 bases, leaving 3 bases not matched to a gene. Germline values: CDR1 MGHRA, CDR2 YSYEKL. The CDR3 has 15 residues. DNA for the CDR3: TGCGCCAGCAGCCAAAGGACTAGCGAGTACAATGAGCAGTTCTTC. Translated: CASSQRTSEYNEQFF.

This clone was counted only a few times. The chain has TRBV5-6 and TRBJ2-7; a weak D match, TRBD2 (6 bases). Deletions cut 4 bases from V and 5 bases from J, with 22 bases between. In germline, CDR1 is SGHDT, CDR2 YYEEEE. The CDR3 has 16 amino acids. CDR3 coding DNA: TGTGCCAGCAGCAGCGCGGGACGCACCTATCCCCACGAGCAGTACTTC. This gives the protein CASSSAGRTYPHEQYF.

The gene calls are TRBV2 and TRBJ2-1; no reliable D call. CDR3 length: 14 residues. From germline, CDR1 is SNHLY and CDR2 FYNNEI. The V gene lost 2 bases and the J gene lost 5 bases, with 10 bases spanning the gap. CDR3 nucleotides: TGTGCCAGCAGTGAAAGGTTCGAGGACAATGAGCAGTTCTTC. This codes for CASSERFEDNEQFF.

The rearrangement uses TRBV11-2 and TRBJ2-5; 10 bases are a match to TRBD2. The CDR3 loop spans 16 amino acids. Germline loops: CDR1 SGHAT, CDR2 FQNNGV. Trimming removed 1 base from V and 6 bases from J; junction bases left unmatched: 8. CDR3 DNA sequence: TGTGCCAGCAGCTTAGGCCCCAGCGGGGGGGCAAAGACCCAGTACTTC. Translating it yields CASSLGPSGGAKTQYF.

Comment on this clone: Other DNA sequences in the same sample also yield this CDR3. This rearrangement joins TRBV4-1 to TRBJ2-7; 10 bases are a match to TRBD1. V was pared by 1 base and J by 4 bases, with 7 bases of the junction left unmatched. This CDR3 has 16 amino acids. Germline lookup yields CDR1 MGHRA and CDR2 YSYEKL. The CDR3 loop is CASSQVAGQGVYEQYF. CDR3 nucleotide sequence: TGCGCCAGCAGCCAAGTTGCAGGACAGGGGGTATACGAGCAGTACTTC.

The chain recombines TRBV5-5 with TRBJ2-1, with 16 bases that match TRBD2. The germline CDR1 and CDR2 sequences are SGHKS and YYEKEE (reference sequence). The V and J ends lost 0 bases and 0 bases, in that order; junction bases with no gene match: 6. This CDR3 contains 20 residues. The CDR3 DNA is TGTGCCAGCAGCTTGGCGGGGACTAGCGGGGGGGCGAGCTCCTACAATGAGCAGTTCTTC. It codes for CASSLAGTSGGASSYNEQFF.

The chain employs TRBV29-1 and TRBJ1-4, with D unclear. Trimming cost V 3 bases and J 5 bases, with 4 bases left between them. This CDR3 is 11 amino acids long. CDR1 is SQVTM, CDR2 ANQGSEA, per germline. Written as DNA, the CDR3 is TGCAGCGTTGACAGGAATGAAAAACTGTTTTTT. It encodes CSVDRNEKLFF.

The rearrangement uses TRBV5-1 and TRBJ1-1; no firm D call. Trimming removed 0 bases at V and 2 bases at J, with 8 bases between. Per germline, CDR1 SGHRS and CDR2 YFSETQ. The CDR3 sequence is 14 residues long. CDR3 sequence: CASSLVTANTEAFF. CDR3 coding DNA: TGCGCCAGCAGCTTGGTTACAGCCAACACTGAAGCTTTCTTT.

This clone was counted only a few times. The CDR3 loop is CASSPLLWTGQSSYNSPLHF. CDR3 sequence (DNA): TGTGCCAGCTCACCGCTCCTCTGGACAGGGCAAAGCTCCTATAATTCACCCCTCCACTTT. The J gene is TRBJ1-6, the V gene TRBV18; 8 nucleotides match TRBD1. CDR1 is KGHSH, CDR2 LQKENI, per germline. CDR3 length equals 20 residues. With V trimmed by 3 bases and J by 0 bases, 13 bases remained unmatched.